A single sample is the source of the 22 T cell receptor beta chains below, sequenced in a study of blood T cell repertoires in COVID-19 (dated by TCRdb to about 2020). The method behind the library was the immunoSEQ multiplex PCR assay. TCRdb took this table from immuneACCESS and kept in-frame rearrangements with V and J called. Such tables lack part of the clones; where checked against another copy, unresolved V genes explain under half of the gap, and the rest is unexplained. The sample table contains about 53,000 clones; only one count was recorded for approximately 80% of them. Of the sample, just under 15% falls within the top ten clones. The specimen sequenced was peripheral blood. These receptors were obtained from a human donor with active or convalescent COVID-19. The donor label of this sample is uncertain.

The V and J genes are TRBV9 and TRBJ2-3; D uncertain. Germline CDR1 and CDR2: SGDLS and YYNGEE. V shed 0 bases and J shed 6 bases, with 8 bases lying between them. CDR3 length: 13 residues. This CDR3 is CASSVVNEDTQYF. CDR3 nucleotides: TGTGCCAGCAGCGTAGTAAATGAGGATACGCAGTATTTT.

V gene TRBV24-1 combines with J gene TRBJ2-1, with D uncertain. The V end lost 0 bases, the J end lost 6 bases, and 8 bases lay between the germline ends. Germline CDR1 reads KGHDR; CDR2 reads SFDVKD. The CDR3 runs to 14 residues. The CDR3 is CATSDLFSSNEQFF. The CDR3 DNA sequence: TGTGCCACCAGTGATTTGTTCTCGAGCAATGAGCAGTTCTTC.

In DNA, the CDR3 is TGTGCCAGCAGCACTGAGTCTAGCGGGAGCAACGAGCAGTACTTC. It translates to CASSTESSGSNEQYF. This chain links TRBV11-1 with TRBJ2-7, with TRBD2 matching over 10 bases. After removal of 5 bases from V and 5 bases from J, the junction contained 9 bases not matched to a gene. There are 15 residues in the CDR3. Germline-derived CDR1 and CDR2 are SGHAT and FQDESV (reference sequence).

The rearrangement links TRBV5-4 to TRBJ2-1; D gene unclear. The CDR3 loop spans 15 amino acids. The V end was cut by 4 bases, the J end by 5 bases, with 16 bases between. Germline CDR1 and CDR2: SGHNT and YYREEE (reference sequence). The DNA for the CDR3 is TGTGCCAGCAGCCCGGCGAGCGCCATAAACAATGAGCAGTTCTTC. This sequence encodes CASSPASAINNEQFF. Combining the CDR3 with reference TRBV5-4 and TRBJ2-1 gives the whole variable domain ETGVTQSPTHLIKTRGQQVTLRCSSQSGHNTVSWYQQALGQGPQFIFQYYREEENGRGNFPPRFSGLQFPNYSSELNVNALELDDSALYLCASSPASAINNEQFFGPGTRLTVL.

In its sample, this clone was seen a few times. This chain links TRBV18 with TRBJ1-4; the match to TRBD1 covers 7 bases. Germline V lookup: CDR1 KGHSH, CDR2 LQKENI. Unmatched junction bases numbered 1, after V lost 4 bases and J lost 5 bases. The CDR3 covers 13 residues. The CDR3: CASSQDRNEKLFF. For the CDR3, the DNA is TGTGCCAGCTCACAGGACAGGAATGAAAAACTGTTTTTT.

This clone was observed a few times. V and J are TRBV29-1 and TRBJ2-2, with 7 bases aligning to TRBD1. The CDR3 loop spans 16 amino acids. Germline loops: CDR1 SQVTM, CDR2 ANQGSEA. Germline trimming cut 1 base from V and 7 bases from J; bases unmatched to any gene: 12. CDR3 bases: TGCAGCGTTGAAGTCATTGGACAGGCGAGGGACGGGGAGCTGTTTTTT. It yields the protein CSVEVIGQARDGELFF.

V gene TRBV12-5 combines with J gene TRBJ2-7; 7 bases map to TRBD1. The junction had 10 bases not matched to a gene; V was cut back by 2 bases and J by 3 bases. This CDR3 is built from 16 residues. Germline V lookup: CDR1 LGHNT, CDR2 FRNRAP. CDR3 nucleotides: TGTGCTAGTGGTTTGCCCCGGCTTTCAGGGGGCTACGAGCAGTACTTC. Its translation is CASGLPRLSGGYEQYF.

CDR3: CASSFGQNEKLFF. CDR3 bases: TGTGCCAGCAGCTTTGGACAGAATGAAAAACTGTTTTTT. The genes are TRBV7-2 and TRBJ1-4; D is perhaps TRBD1 (6 bases). Germline-derived CDR1 and CDR2 are SGHTA and FQGNSA. The CDR3 contains 13 residues. V was shortened by 3 bases and J by 5 bases, with 7 bases between the two germline ends.

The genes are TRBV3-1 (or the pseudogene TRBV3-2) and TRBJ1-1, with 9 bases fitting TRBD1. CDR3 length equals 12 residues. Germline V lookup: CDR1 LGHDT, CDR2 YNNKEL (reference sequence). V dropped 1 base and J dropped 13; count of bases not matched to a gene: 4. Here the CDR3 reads CASSQVGGQGFF. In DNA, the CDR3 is TGTGCCAGCAGCCAAGTAGGGGGACAGGGTTTCTTT.

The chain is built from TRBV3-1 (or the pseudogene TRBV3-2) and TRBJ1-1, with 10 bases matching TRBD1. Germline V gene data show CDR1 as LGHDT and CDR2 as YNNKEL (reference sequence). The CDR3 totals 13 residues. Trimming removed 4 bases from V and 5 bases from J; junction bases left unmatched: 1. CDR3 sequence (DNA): TGTGCCAGCAGCCCGGGACAGGGGACTGAAGCTTTCTTT. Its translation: CASSPGQGTEAFF.

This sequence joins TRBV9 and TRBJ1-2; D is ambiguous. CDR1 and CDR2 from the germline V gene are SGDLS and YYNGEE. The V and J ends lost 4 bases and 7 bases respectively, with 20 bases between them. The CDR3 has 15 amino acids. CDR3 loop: CASSSAGRSGPGYTF. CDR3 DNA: TGTGCCAGCAGCTCTGCGGGCCGTTCTGGGCCTGGCTACACCTTC. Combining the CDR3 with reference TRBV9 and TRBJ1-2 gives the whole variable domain DSGVTQTPKHLITATGQRVTLRCSPRSGDLSVYWYQQSLDQGLQFLIQYYNGEERAKGNILERFSAQQFPDLHSELNLSSLELGDSALYFCASSSAGRSGPGYTFGSGTRLTVV.

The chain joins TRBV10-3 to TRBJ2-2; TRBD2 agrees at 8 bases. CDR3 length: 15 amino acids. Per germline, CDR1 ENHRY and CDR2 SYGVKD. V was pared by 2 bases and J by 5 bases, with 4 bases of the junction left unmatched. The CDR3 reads CAISEAGGITGELFF. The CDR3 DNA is TGTGCCATCAGTGAGGCGGGAGGTATTACCGGGGAGCTGTTTTTT.

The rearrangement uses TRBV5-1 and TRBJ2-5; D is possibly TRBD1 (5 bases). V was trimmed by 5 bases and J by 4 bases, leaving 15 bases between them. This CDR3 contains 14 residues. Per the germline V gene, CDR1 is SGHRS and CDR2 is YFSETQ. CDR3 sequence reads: CASRRTNFGETQYF. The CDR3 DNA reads TGCGCCAGCAGACGGACAAACTTCGGAGAGACCCAGTACTTC.

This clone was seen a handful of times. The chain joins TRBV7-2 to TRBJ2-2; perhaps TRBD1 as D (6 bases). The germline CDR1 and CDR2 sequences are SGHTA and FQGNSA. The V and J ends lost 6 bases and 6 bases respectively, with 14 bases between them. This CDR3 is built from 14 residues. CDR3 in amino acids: CASSLQGAAGELFF. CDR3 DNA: TGTGCCAGCAGTCTACAGGGTGCGGCCGGGGAGCTGTTTTTT.

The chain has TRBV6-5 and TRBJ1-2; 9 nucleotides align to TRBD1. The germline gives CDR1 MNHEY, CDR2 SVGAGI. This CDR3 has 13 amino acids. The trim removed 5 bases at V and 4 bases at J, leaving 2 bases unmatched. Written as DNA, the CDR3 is TGTGCCAGCAGTATGGGACAGGGCTATGGCTACACCTTC. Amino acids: CASSMGQGYGYTF.

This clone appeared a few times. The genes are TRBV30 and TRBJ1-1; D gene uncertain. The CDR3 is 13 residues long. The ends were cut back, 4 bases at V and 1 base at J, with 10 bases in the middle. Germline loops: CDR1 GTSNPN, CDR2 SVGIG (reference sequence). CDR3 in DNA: TGTGCCTGGAATTTGGCGGGGAACACTGAAGCTTTCTTT. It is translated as CAWNLAGNTEAFF.

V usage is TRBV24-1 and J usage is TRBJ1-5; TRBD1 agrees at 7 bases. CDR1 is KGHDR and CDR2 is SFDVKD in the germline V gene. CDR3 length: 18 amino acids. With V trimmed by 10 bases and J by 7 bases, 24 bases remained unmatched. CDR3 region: CATNVGTIYRGRQQPQHF. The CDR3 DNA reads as TGTGCCACAAATGTGGGGACCATTTACAGGGGCCGCCAACAGCCCCAGCATTTT.

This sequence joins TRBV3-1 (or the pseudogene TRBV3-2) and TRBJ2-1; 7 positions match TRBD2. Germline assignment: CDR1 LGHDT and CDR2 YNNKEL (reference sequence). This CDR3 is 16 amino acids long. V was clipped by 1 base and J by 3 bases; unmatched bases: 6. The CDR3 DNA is TGTGCCAGCAGCCAAGGTTTTTCTAGCGGCTACAATGAGCAGTTCTTC. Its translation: CASSQGFSSGYNEQFF.

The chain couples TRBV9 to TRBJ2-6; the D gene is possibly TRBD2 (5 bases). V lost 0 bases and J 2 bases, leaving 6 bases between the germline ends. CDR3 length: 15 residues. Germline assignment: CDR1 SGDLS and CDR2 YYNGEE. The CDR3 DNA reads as TGTGCCAGCAGCGTAGCCGGGACTGGGGCCAACGTCCTGACTTTC. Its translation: CASSVAGTGANVLTF.

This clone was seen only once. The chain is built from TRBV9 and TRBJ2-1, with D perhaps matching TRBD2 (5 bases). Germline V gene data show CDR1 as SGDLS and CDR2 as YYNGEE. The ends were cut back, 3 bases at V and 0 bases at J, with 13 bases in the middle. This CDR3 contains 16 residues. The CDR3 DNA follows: TGTGCCAGCAGCGCTGAGGCGGGTAGCTCCTACAATGAGCAGTTCTTC. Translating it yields CASSAEAGSSYNEQFF.

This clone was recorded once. CDR3 sequence: CASSVGGGSDEQFF. The CDR3 coding sequence is TGTGCCAGCAGCGTAGGCGGGGGCTCGGATGAGCAGTTCTTC. The chain joins TRBV9 to TRBJ2-1, with D possibly matching TRBD2 (7 bases). Germline V gene sequence: CDR1 SGDLS, CDR2 YYNGEE. V was shortened by 0 bases and J by 8 bases, with 12 bases between the two germline ends. The CDR3 extends over 14 amino acids.

CDR3 coding DNA: TGCGCCAGCAGCCTCGAGGGGGCCAATGAAAAACTGTTTTTT. Protein sequence: CASSLEGANEKLFF. This chain uses TRBV5-1 with TRBJ1-4; TRBD1 matches at 7 bases. The V gene end was trimmed by 4 bases and the J gene end by 5 bases; junction bases not matched to a gene: 5. CDR1 is SGHRS, CDR2 YFSETQ, per germline. This CDR3 has 14 residues.